This TCR beta chain stems from a study of molecular identifiers for immune sequencing clone quantification. Using its own MiXCR run on the PCR reads, TCRdb lists one record per CDR3 protein. Among around 320,000 distinct CDR3 sequences listed, under 25% were seen once. Overall study findings and caveats: More than 99% of effector molecules, versus under 1% of naive-cell molecules, belonged to clones above 20 RNA copies.

To note about this clonotype: No antigen is known for it.

As CD8+CD4-CCR7+CD45RA+ cells, naive CD8 T cells were sorted. The specimen sequenced was naive CD8+ T cells from blood, with Jurkat cell RNA spiked in. Sample subset: FACS-sorted CD8+CD4-CCR7+CD45RA+ naive T cells. This TCR came from a human donor in good health. Some libraries in this study had Jurkat cell RNA spiked in.

The DNA of the CDR3 is TGTGCCAGCAGTTACTTGCCGGGGCGCGGGGACACTGAAGCTTTCTTT. Translating it yields CASSYLPGRGDTEAFF. The chain is built from TRBV6-5 and TRBJ1-1; tentative D call: TRBD1 (5 bases). V lost 1 base, J lost 3 bases, and 15 bases lay in between. Germline CDR1 and CDR2: MNHEY and SVGAGI. The CDR3 runs to 16 residues.